The 26 T cell receptor beta chains given below trace back to one sample, sequenced in a study of shared clonotypes between healthy human individuals. The naive CD8 population came from CD45RO-negative cells selected for CCR7, without terminally differentiated effector memory CD45RA+ cells. TCRdb's copy holds only in-frame clones and misses some; the assay was immunoSEQ multiplex PCR. In the table there are some 1,900,000 clones, about 95% of which are singletons. Sample: naive CD8+ T cells sorted from blood. These receptors all come from a young man in good health.

The J gene is TRBJ1-6, the V gene TRBV6-1, with 8 positions matching TRBD1. V gave up 1 base and J gave up 4 bases; unmatched junction bases: 3. Germline V lookup: CDR1 MNHNS, CDR2 SASEGT. This CDR3 is 16 amino acids long. CDR3: CASSEGTGQYNSPLHF. The CDR3 DNA reads as TGTGCCAGCAGTGAAGGGACAGGGCAATATAATTCACCCCTCCACTTT.

V gene TRBV4-3 combines with J gene TRBJ2-1, with D maybe TRBD2 (5 bases). Looked up from germline, CDR1 is LGHNA and CDR2 is YSLEER. The CDR3 covers 18 residues. Trimming stripped 0 bases from V and 7 bases from J, with 22 bases between. The CDR3 sequence is CASSQEEEGEGIGNEQFF. CDR3 DNA: TGCGCCAGCAGCCAAGAAGAAGAGGGTGAAGGGATCGGGAATGAGCAGTTCTTC.

The V call is TRBV9, the J call TRBJ2-5, with TRBD2 as a possible D gene (6 bases). Trimming left V 4 bases short and J 2 bases short, with 15 bases between. The CDR3 is 15 amino acids. Per the germline V gene, CDR1 is SGDLS and CDR2 is YYNGEE. DNA of the CDR3: TGTGCCAGCAGCCCCTTGGGAGGCTTACAAGAGACCCAGTACTTC. Translating gives CASSPLGGLQETQYF.

Comment on this clone: The sample contains more than one DNA sequence encoding this CDR3. The V and J genes are TRBV5-4 and TRBJ2-1; 12 bases map to TRBD2. The V gene's germline CDR1 is SGHNT and CDR2 YYREEE (reference sequence). This CDR3 has 14 amino acids. V lost 4 bases and J lost 8; bases outside the gene matches: 4. The CDR3 protein is CASSLLAGGDEQFF. CDR3 nucleotides: TGTGCCAGCAGCCTACTAGCGGGAGGCGATGAGCAGTTCTTC.

The chain carries TRBV6-6 and TRBJ2-1; D gene unclear. Germline V lookup: CDR1 MNHNY, CDR2 SVGAGI (reference sequence). The CDR3 loop spans 14 amino acids. Trimming stripped 6 bases from V and 0 bases from J, with 9 bases between. This chain's CDR3 is CASSSVSSYNEQFF. The CDR3 region has the DNA TGTGCCAGCAGCTCCGTTAGCTCCTACAATGAGCAGTTCTTC.

The chain links TRBV4-3 to TRBJ2-7; weak D call: TRBD1 (7 bases). Germline CDR1 LGHNA, CDR2 YSLEER. This CDR3 is 16 amino acids long. Trimming left V 0 bases short and J 3 bases short, with 15 bases between. CDR3 amino acids: CASSQEWRGQGYEQYF. CDR3 bases: TGCGCCAGCAGCCAAGAATGGAGGGGGCAGGGCTACGAGCAGTACTTC.

J is TRBJ1-2 and V is TRBV4-1, with no clear D. The V end was cut by 1 base, the J end by 3 bases, with 12 bases between. This CDR3 contains 15 residues. The germline CDR1 and CDR2 sequences are MGHRA and YSYEKL. CDR3 sequence: CASSQVMTLDYGYTF. The DNA of the CDR3 is TGCGCCAGCAGCCAAGTGATGACACTTGACTATGGCTACACCTTC.

As regards this clone: This sample also contains other DNA sequences that code for the same CDR3. The chain employs TRBV5-6 and TRBJ2-7; weak D call: TRBD2 (5 bases). The V end lost 4 bases, the J end lost 3 bases, and 11 bases lay between the germline ends. The CDR3 consists of 13 residues. Per germline, CDR1 SGHDT and CDR2 YYEEEE. This CDR3 reads CASSPEGSYEQYF. CDR3 in DNA: TGTGCCAGCAGCCCAGAGGGCAGCTACGAGCAGTACTTC.

This clone was counted once. V usage is TRBV6-6 and J usage is TRBJ1-6, with 9 bases lining up with TRBD1. Trimming at V came to 5 bases and at J to 10 bases, leaving 12 bases not matched to a gene. The germline CDR1 and CDR2 sequences are MNHNY and SVGAGI (reference sequence). This CDR3 spans 16 amino acids. CDR3 loop: CASSPQTGGVRSPLHF. The CDR3 bases are TGTGCCAGCAGTCCCCAAACAGGGGGCGTGAGGTCACCCCTCCACTTT.

The rearrangement uses TRBV27 and TRBJ2-7; 7 nucleotides match TRBD2. The CDR3 totals 13 residues. The V gene end was trimmed by 6 bases and the J gene end by 7 bases; junction bases not matched to a gene: 9. Germline CDR1 is MNHEY and CDR2 is SMNVEV (reference sequence). The CDR3 nucleotides are TGTGCCAGCAGCTTTGGGAGGGATTTGGAGCAGTACTTC. Its translation is CASSFGRDLEQYF.

V and J are TRBV7-9 and TRBJ1-2; a weak D match, TRBD1 (6 bases). V gave up 8 bases and J gave up 2 bases, with 9 bases separating them. CDR1 and CDR2 from the germline V gene are SEHNR and FQNEAQ (reference sequence). The CDR3 is 12 amino acids. The CDR3 DNA reads TGTGCCAGCGGGACAACCAACTATGGCTACACCTTC. Translating it yields CASGTTNYGYTF.

Regarding this clone: The same CDR3 can be traced to other DNA sequences in this sample. The chain uses TRBV30 and TRBJ1-5; unclear D gene. V lost 0 bases to trimming and J lost 4 bases, with 10 bases between them. Germline V CDR1 and CDR2: GTSNPN, SVGIG (reference sequence). The CDR3 has 14 amino acids. The CDR3 DNA follows: TGTGCCTGGAGTGTAGCAGAAGGGAATCAGCCCCAGCATTTT. Its translation: CAWSVAEGNQPQHF.

The chain uses TRBV11-2 and TRBJ2-1, with 7 nucleotides matching TRBD2. J lost 2 bases, V lost 1 base, and 5 bases had no gene match. Germline V lookup: CDR1 SGHAT, CDR2 FQNNGV. The CDR3 runs 16 residues. The CDR3 DNA reads as TGTGCCAGCAGCTTAGTTGGAGCGGGGACCTACAATGAGCAGTTCTTC. This gives the protein CASSLVGAGTYNEQFF.

The chain couples TRBV6-1 to TRBJ2-7, with 11 bases aligning to TRBD2. The V gene's germline CDR1 is MNHNS and CDR2 SASEGT. V lost 3 bases to trimming and J lost 6 bases; unmatched junction nucleotides: 4. The CDR3 contains 14 residues. The CDR3 coding sequence is TGTGCCAGCAGTGACGCCGGGACTAGCGGCGAGCAGTACTTC. Protein: CASSDAGTSGEQYF.

The chain employs TRBV28 and TRBJ2-3; 7 positions match TRBD2. Germline values: CDR1 MDHEN, CDR2 SYDVKM. The CDR3 spans 18 residues. The V segment lost 3 bases and the J segment 3 bases; nucleotides outside the gene matches: 15. CDR3 sequence: CASSFGYDDSGDTDTQYF. CDR3 coding DNA: TGTGCCAGCAGTTTTGGGTATGATGACAGCGGGGATACAGATACGCAGTATTTT.

This clone occurred once. This sequence joins TRBV4-1 and TRBJ1-1; D is uncertain. The CDR3 totals 13 residues. The germline V and J ends were trimmed by 4 bases and 6 bases, with 12 bases remaining between them. Germline CDR1 and CDR2: MGHRA and YSYEKL. This CDR3 reads CASSPGPLSEAFF. Here the CDR3 DNA reads TGCGCCAGCAGCCCTGGTCCCCTCTCTGAAGCTTTCTTT.

The V and J genes are TRBV7-8 and TRBJ1-2; D is undetermined. The CDR3 covers 16 residues. CDR1 is SGHVS and CDR2 is FQNEAQ in the germline V gene. Trimming left V 1 base short and J 4 bases short, with 16 bases between. CDR3 amino acids: CASSLGPSTGAYGYTF. The CDR3 region has the DNA TGTGCCAGCAGCTTAGGGCCTTCGACGGGAGCCTATGGCTACACCTTC.

The rearrangement links TRBV29-1 to TRBJ2-7; D is possibly TRBD1 (6 bases). Germline loops: CDR1 SQVTM, CDR2 ANQGSEA. V lost 3 bases to trimming and J lost 2 bases, with 11 bases between them. This CDR3 comprises 13 residues. CDR3 nucleotide sequence: TGCAGCGTTGATGCCGGACAGCCCTACGAGCAGTACTTC. Translation: CSVDAGQPYEQYF.

The chain uses TRBV4-2 and TRBJ2-7; TRBD2 aligns across 10 bases. This CDR3 is built from 15 residues. The V and J ends lost 1 base and 1 base, in that order; junction bases with no gene match: 1. The germline V gene has CDR1 LGHNA and CDR2 YNFKEQ. CDR3 DNA: TGTGCCAGCAGCCAAGCTAGCGGGAGTTCCTACGAGCAGTACTTC. This encodes CASSQASGSSYEQYF.

Only a few counts were recorded for this clone. The V and J genes are TRBV27 and TRBJ1-2; unclear D gene. The CDR3 is 13 residues long. Trimming took 6 bases from V and 3 from J, leaving 11 bases between them. Germline V gene lookup returns CDR1 MNHEY and CDR2 SMNVEV (reference sequence). CDR3 DNA sequence: TGTGCCAGCAGCCCAGGTAGTCACTATGGCTACACCTTC. This codes for CASSPGSHYGYTF.

This chain links TRBV9 with TRBJ2-7; D gene unclear. From germline, CDR1 is SGDLS and CDR2 YYNGEE. The CDR3 consists of 14 residues. V shed 0 bases and J shed 3 bases, with 10 bases lying between them. CDR3 sequence reads: CASSVEPDNYEQYF. In DNA form, the CDR3 reads TGTGCCAGCAGCGTAGAACCGGATAACTACGAGCAGTACTTC.

The chain has TRBV4-1 and TRBJ1-5, with 7 bases aligning to TRBD1. CDR1 and CDR2 (germline): MGHRA, YSYEKL. The length of the CDR3 is 16 residues. With 0 bases clipped from V and 6 bases from J, the junction kept 8 bases outside the gene matches. The CDR3 sequence is CASSQERAGGIQPQHF. In DNA, the CDR3 is TGCGCCAGCAGCCAAGAGCGGGCAGGGGGAATTCAGCCCCAGCATTTT.

Concerning this clone itself: One end of the junction is discordant with germline, which a read error may explain. V usage is TRBV7-7 and J usage is TRBJ2-2, with D perhaps TRBD1 (5 bases). CDR3 length: 16 amino acids. CDR1 is SSHAT, CDR2 FNYEAQ, per germline (reference sequence). The CDR3 loop is CASSFNTGYVPGELFF. Written as DNA, the CDR3 is TGTGCTAGCAGCTTTAATACAGGATACGTGCCCGGGGAGCTGTTTTTT.

Points on this clone: A read error is possible here, since a much larger clone lies one base away. Distinct nucleotide sequences in the sample also encode this CDR3. The CDR3 bases are TGTGCCAGCAGCCTAGGGGGGGACACTGAAGCTTTCTTT. This encodes CASSLGGDTEAFF. The genes are TRBV9 and TRBJ1-1; D is possibly TRBD1 (6 bases). V lost 4 bases and J 3 bases, leaving 10 bases between the germline ends. The length of the CDR3 is 13 residues. The germline V gene encodes CDR1 SGDLS and CDR2 YYNGEE.

V and J are TRBV6-6 and TRBJ2-2; D might be TRBD1 (5 bases). The CDR3 covers 16 residues. V was pared by 6 bases and J by 5 bases, with 19 bases between. Germline V lookup: CDR1 MNHNY, CDR2 SVGAGI (reference sequence). The CDR3 spells CASSPKQVLFTGELFF. The CDR3 DNA is TGTGCCAGCAGCCCTAAACAGGTCCTATTTACCGGGGAGCTGTTTTTT.

The chain has TRBV19 and TRBJ2-3, with 14 nucleotides matching TRBD2. Germline trimming cut 7 bases from V and 5 bases from J; bases unmatched to any gene: 5. Germline lookup yields CDR1 LNHDA and CDR2 SQIVND (reference sequence). This CDR3 is 15 amino acids long. CDR3 DNA: TGTGCCAGTAACCCGACTAGCGGGGGGGAAGATACGCAGTATTTT. Translating gives CASNPTSGGEDTQYF.